Below are 23 T cell receptor beta chains sequenced from a single sample in a study of graft-versus-host responses after intestinal transplantation. No antigen is known for these receptors. Generated by immunoSEQ multiplex PCR, the TCRdb table keeps only in-frame clones and is missing some. Altogether 130,000 to 150,000 clones are present, over 90% being singletons, with the ten largest covering approximately 0.2%. Specimen: unstimulated CD4+ T cells sorted from spleen or lymph node cells, collected before intestinal transplant. The source of these receptors is a human donor who received an intestinal transplant.

This clone was seen only a few times. The chain employs TRBV10-3 and TRBJ2-7; D not certain. CDR1 and CDR2 (germline): ENHRY, SYGVKD. The CDR3 runs 14 residues. Trimming left V 7 bases short and J 0 bases short, with 13 bases between. CDR3 bases: TGTGCCATCAATCCGGGTTGGAACTCCTACGAGCAGTACTTC. Translation gives CAINPGWNSYEQYF.

This chain connects TRBV6-5 to TRBJ2-1, with D unclear. The CDR3 runs to 11 residues. V was shortened by 2 bases and J by 8 bases, with 4 bases between the two germline ends. Germline V gives CDR1 MNHEY, CDR2 SVGAGI. The CDR3 spells CASSYIDEQFF. Here the CDR3 DNA reads TGTGCCAGCAGTTACATCGATGAGCAGTTCTTC.

This chain joins TRBV5-1 and TRBJ2-5; D is undetermined. The DNA end is a closer match to TRBJ2-7, so the J assignment may be wrong. This CDR3 region has 13 residues. Germline loops: CDR1 SGHRS, CDR2 YFSETQ. The CDR3 sequence is CASSSSTSYEQYF. For the CDR3, the DNA is TGCGCCAGCAGCTCCTCCACCTCCTACGAGCAGTACTTC.

The chain uses TRBV7-9 and TRBJ2-7, with D perhaps TRBD1 (5 bases). V was clipped by 1 base and J by 0 bases, with 7 bases between them. CDR3 size: 14 residues. Germline V gene sequence: CDR1 SEHNR, CDR2 FQNEAQ (reference sequence). In nucleotides, the CDR3 is TGTGCCAGCAGCTTAGGGGGCAACTCCTACGAGCAGTACTTC. This gives the protein CASSLGGNSYEQYF.

The chain joins TRBV6-1 to TRBJ1-5; D might be TRBD1 (5 bases). The CDR3 spans 15 residues. Trimming shortened V by 6 bases and J by 4 bases, and 16 bases separated the two germline ends. Germline values: CDR1 MNHNS, CDR2 SASEGT. The CDR3, as DNA: TGTGCCAGCAGATTGGACGGGGCCGGGAATCAGCCCCAGCATTTT. This translates into CASRLDGAGNQPQHF.

This rearrangement joins TRBV30 to TRBJ1-5, with D perhaps TRBD1 (5 bases). Germline V gene data show CDR1 as GTSNPN and CDR2 as SVGIG (reference sequence). The CDR3 consists of 13 residues. The germline V and J ends were trimmed by 1 base and 4 bases, with 8 bases remaining between them. CDR3 DNA sequence: TGTGCCTGGAGTGCTTACAGGAATCAGCCCCAGCATTTT. It translates to CAWSAYRNQPQHF. Full variable domain (outside the CDR3, taken from reference TRBV30 and TRBJ1-5): SQTIHQWPATLVQPVGSPLSLECTVEGTSNPNLYWYRQAAGRGLQLLFYSVGIGQISSEVPQNLSASRPQDRQFILSSKKLLLSDSGFYLCAWSAYRNQPQHFGDGTRLSIL.

This chain connects TRBV6-6 to TRBJ2-7; D is undetermined. V lost 2 bases, J lost 4 bases, and 12 bases lay in between. Germline V CDR1 and CDR2: MNHNY, SVGAGI (reference sequence). This CDR3 comprises 14 residues. The CDR3 nucleotides are TGTGCCAGCAGTTACGTGGAAAGGAAATACGAGCAGTACTTC. It specifies CASSYVERKYEQYF.

The gene calls are TRBV6-5 and TRBJ2-3; D not resolved. CDR1 and CDR2 from the germline V gene are MNHEY and SVGAGI. Trimming pared 0 bases from V and 12 bases from J, leaving 13 bases between. This CDR3 has 13 amino acids. CDR3 sequence: CASSYSTRQPQYF. In DNA, the CDR3 is TGTGCCAGCAGTTACTCGACTCGCCAGCCACAGTATTTT.

The chain uses TRBV5-8 and TRBJ1-5; no definite D call. The germline CDR1 and CDR2 sequences are SGHTS and YDEGEE. The CDR3 has 15 residues. Trimming removed 1 base from V and 1 base from J, with 9 bases in between. For the CDR3, the DNA is TGTGCCAGCAGCTTGCAAAGGGAGAGCAATCAGCCCCAGCATTTT. Translated, it gives CASSLQRESNQPQHF.

The rearrangement uses TRBV6-1 and TRBJ1-1; 9 bases line up with TRBD1. CDR1 is MNHNS and CDR2 is SASEGT in the germline V gene. V shed 6 bases and J 3 bases; nucleotides not matched to a gene: 8. The CDR3 runs to 15 residues. CDR3 in amino acids: CASRAGQGLDTEAFF. The CDR3 DNA sequence: TGTGCCAGCAGAGCTGGACAGGGGCTAGACACTGAAGCTTTCTTT.

This clone was counted a single time. V is TRBV19 and J is TRBJ2-3; 9 bases map to TRBD2. The germline V gene encodes CDR1 LNHDA and CDR2 SQIVND (reference sequence). The CDR3 contains 15 residues. With V trimmed by 6 bases and J by 4 bases, 8 bases remained unmatched. CDR3 DNA: TGTGCCAGTAGCTTGGCAGCGGGAGGCCCAGATACGCAGTATTTT. Translation gives CASSLAAGGPDTQYF.

The gene calls are TRBV6-6 and TRBJ1-1; no clear D gene. Germline CDR1 reads MNHNY; CDR2 reads SVGAGI (reference sequence). The CDR3 spans 11 residues. V lost 2 bases to trimming and J lost 7 bases, with 5 bases between them. The CDR3 reads CASSYLNEAFF. CDR3 nucleotide sequence: TGTGCCAGCAGTTACCTAAATGAAGCTTTCTTT.

The genes are TRBV7-3 and TRBJ1-1, with D unclear. The CDR3 has 14 amino acids. The germline V gene encodes CDR1 SGHTA and CDR2 FQGTGA. V lost 5 bases to trimming and J lost 1 base, with 11 bases between them. CDR3 amino acids: CASSPGGANTEAFF. DNA of the CDR3: TGTGCCAGCAGCCCTGGTGGAGCGAACACTGAAGCTTTCTTT.

The rearrangement uses TRBV7-2 and TRBJ1-2; maybe TRBD1 (6 bases). Germline CDR1 is SGHTA and CDR2 is FQGNSA. This CDR3 region has 14 residues. V was clipped by 1 base and J by 5 bases, with 11 bases between them. The CDR3 loop reads CASSLGQVFYGYTF. CDR3 bases: TGTGCCAGCAGCTTAGGACAGGTTTTTTATGGCTACACCTTC.

The V and J genes are TRBV30 and TRBJ2-5, with D perhaps TRBD2 (6 bases). V gave up 4 bases and J gave up 4 bases, with 22 bases separating them. The CDR3 has 16 amino acids. Looked up from germline, CDR1 is GTSNPN and CDR2 is SVGIG (reference sequence). The CDR3 DNA follows: TGTGCCTGGAAAGCGTGGGGTCGACGAGCGGGAGAGACCCAGTACTTC. Translated, it gives CAWKAWGRRAGETQYF.

V gene TRBV7-8 combines with J gene TRBJ2-3, with 10 bases identical to TRBD1. The CDR3 covers 16 residues. Trimming took 5 bases from V and 5 from J; bases not matched to a gene: 10. The germline V gene encodes CDR1 SGHVS and CDR2 FQNEAQ. DNA of the CDR3: TGTGCCAGCAGCGCCCCCGGGACAGGGGCTGGAGATACGCAGTATTTT. Residues: CASSAPGTGAGDTQYF.

J is TRBJ1-3 and V is TRBV6-5; the D is unclear. This CDR3 is 14 amino acids long. V lost 5 bases to trimming and J lost 0 bases, with 8 bases between them. Germline-derived CDR1 and CDR2 are MNHEY and SVGAGI. The CDR3 bases are TGTGCCAGCAGTGCCCAAGGCTCTGGAAACACCATATATTTT. The encoded protein is CASSAQGSGNTIYF.

V gene TRBV10-2 combines with J gene TRBJ2-2; 12 positions agree with TRBD2. Germline values: CDR1 WSHSY, CDR2 SAAADI. The CDR3 consists of 17 residues. The J segment lost 8 bases and the V segment lost 6 bases, leaving 13 bases of the junction unmatched. The CDR3 sequence: CASSDPPGLAGLGELFF. CDR3 nucleotide sequence: TGCGCCAGCAGCGACCCCCCTGGACTAGCGGGATTGGGGGAGCTGTTTTTT.

This clone was seen only once. This chain uses TRBV29-1 with TRBJ1-2; no reliable D call. The CDR3 extends over 12 amino acids. Germline CDR1 reads SQVTM; CDR2 reads ANQGSEA. Trimming stripped 7 bases from V and 2 bases from J, with 11 bases between. CDR3 in DNA: TGCAGCGCCGGAGCCTCCAACTATGGCTACACCTTC. This gives the protein CSAGASNYGYTF.

The chain has TRBV7-3 and TRBJ1-2, with TRBD1 matching over 7 bases. This CDR3 has 18 residues. J was trimmed by 6 bases and V by 2 bases; bases with no gene match: 18. Germline V gene sequence: CDR1 SGHTA, CDR2 FQGTGA. The CDR3 loop is CASSLVYSVGQVPHGYTF. For the CDR3, the DNA is TGTGCCAGCAGCTTAGTTTACTCAGTCGGACAGGTACCGCATGGCTACACCTTC.

The gene calls are TRBV28 and TRBJ2-1; the match to TRBD2 covers 9 bases. Germline CDR1 MDHEN, CDR2 SYDVKM. The length of the CDR3 is 18 residues. Trimming at V came to 5 bases and at J to 1 base, leaving 12 bases not matched to a gene. In nucleotides, the CDR3 is TGTGCCAGCAGTCCCCTTTCCGGCGGGAGGGGTTCCTACAATGAGCAGTTCTTC. Translated: CASSPLSGGRGSYNEQFF.

The chain has TRBV6-5 and TRBJ1-1; D remains ambiguous. This CDR3 region has 15 residues. In germline, CDR1 is MNHEY, CDR2 SVGAGI. Deletions cut 2 bases from V and 2 bases from J, with 12 bases between. The CDR3 loop reads CASSYLRTLNTEAFF. The CDR3 DNA reads TGTGCCAGCAGTTACCTTAGGACCCTAAACACTGAAGCTTTCTTT.

Remarks on this clone: One junction end disagrees with the germline gene, perhaps due to a read error. The chain recombines TRBV5-1 with TRBJ1-2; a possible D gene is TRBD1 (5 bases). Germline lookup yields CDR1 SGHRS and CDR2 YFSETQ. The CDR3 loop spans 15 amino acids. CDR3 coding DNA: TGCGCCAGCAGCCTTGTTGCGGGGGATAACCATGGCTACACCTTC. It translates to CASSLVAGDNHGYTF.